This entry is about one TCR beta chain. What antigen it recognizes has not been identified. No base quality information exists; no much larger clone differs at one position. Library creation used 5' RACE. Instrument used: Illumina HiSeq 2500. A second PCR of roughly 6 to 12 cycles was performed with a sample-barcoded 5' primer and a J-beta primer mix. A template-switch 5' adaptor carrying 12 random nucleotides introduced a unique molecular identifier onto each TCR beta cDNA molecule. Each sample yielded at least 2.5 million CDR3-containing paired-end reads. First-strand cDNA was synthesized from all RNA with the Mint cDNA synthesis kit, primed by a TRBC-specific oligonucleotide. All cDNA was treated with uracil-DNA glycosylase and then went through a first 18-cycle PCR with the universal primers M1SS and BC2_uni_R. On the study's bioinformatics: Normalization of each sample was performed by random selection of 1 million high-quality reads, each carrying a distinct molecular identifier. Instead of being binned into consensus sequences, reads that shared molecular identifiers were thrown out. CDR3 identification, clonotype clustering and error correction used MiTCR with a Q25 quality threshold and the strictest error-elimination algorithm. A nonparametric unseen species model with Euler transformation was used to estimate a lower bound on total TCR beta diversity. The raw public data were reprocessed by TCRdb itself: fastp quality trimming at Q25, MiXCR clonotype calling, in-frame beta chains only. Entries are consolidated by CDR3 protein sequence, retaining the most common genes and DNA. Clone size and V and J calls follow TCRdb, not the original study. Present in this sample are 750,000 to 1,000,000 distinct CDR3 sequences, around 29% of which were seen just once. In total, the top ten clones hold roughly 10% of the sample.

The donors were roughly 40 Caucasian individuals from Russia, aged roughly 6 to 90 years, who were systemically healthy. Each donor gave 9 to 10 milliliters of peripheral blood, collected into EDTA-treated Vacutainer tubes. PBMCs were isolated by Ficoll-Paque density-gradient centrifugation, with at least 7 million obtained per sample. Trizol reagent was used to extract total RNA from the PBMCs, yielding at least 5 micrograms per sample. For every donor, an aliquot of PBMCs went through flow cytometry to measure the percentages of naive CD45RAhigh/CD27high T cells. The record originates from a study of blood T cells in healthy people across ages (dated by TCRdb to about 2015). For the wider study: In model experiments, template switching captured roughly one uniquely barcoded TCR beta cDNA molecule for every two T cells. Using deep sequencing normalized with unique cDNA molecular identifiers, the study measured how TCR beta repertoire diversity changes with age. The donors were split into four age groups: young (average around 15 years), middle-aged (39), aged (over 55) and long-lived (about 82). Two additional independent replicas of 1 million unique cDNA reads from the same blood draw were analyzed for two donors (one aged 18 to 29 and one aged 80 or older). Here is what the overall study found, with its caveats: The CMV infection status of donors was not known, potentially confounding age-related changes in expanded clonotypes. The percentage of naive T cells measured by flow cytometry correlated strongly with observed TCR beta diversity. Since profiling was done on bulk unsorted PBMCs, naive and antigen-experienced compartments could not be conclusively compared. As age increased, observed TCR beta diversity per million T cells dropped in a roughly linear way, and a significant reduction was already evident by age 40. Compared with the aged group, the long-lived group had more naive CD4+ T cells, fewer expanded clones and increased TCR diversity, a pattern suggesting age selection. Total diversity estimates from one million sequenced T cells were considered lower bounds and underestimates.

This same sample was also taken into another study, of T cells of mothers and their children. The second study, in turn, reports: Nine systemically healthy Caucasian individuals, comprising three mothers and their six children, were included as donors. cDNA synthesis used all of the extracted RNA, with 1.5 ug of RNA in each 15 ul reaction. In the second PCR, the M1S primer added sample barcodes and 2-4 random nucleotides. Over 10 million TCR beta CDR3 reads came from each mother, compared with some 3 million reads from each child. Thymic selection similarly shapes TCR recombination output in related and unrelated pairs, with minor effect from inherited differences. Related mother-child pairs always showed normalized repertoire overlap that was slightly higher than in unrelated mother-child pairs, though the difference was never significant. No persistent microchimeric T cell clones were found, with a detection sensitivity of approximately 95 clones per million clonotypes. To look for features that set related mother-child pairs apart from unrelated individuals, the researchers ran deep NGS to compare the TCR beta repertoires of mothers and children. Mothers averaged approximately 40 +/- 4 years of age and children averaged about 10 +/- 4 years. After adapters were ligated using NEBNext reagents, the libraries underwent 100+100 nt paired-end sequencing on an Illumina HiSeq 2000. Mother and child libraries were prepared a month apart and sequenced in separate runs to prevent cross-contamination. For each donor, somewhere between about 450,000 and 2,000,000 distinct TCR beta clonotypes were identified. Naive TCR beta clonotypes were estimated from low-frequency clonotypes matched to each donor's FACS-determined naive share, without sorting.

The clonotype originates from a woman in her thirties or forties in good health. The sequenced sample was blood.

The DNA sequence is given as TGTGCCAGCAGTCCCCATGACAGGGGCCGCTCTGCGGAGCTGTTTTTT. It translates to CASSPHDRGRSAELFF. This chain joins TRBV27 to TRBJ2-2, with 8 bases in between that match TRBD1. The germline V end is reduced by 5 bases and the J end by 10 bases; junction bases left unmatched: 15. The germline V gene (reference sequence) yields MNHEY for CDR1 and SMNVEV for CDR2. The CDR3 measures 16 amino acids from cysteine to phenylalanine. Only the CDR3 region is kept as DNA, spanning 48 bases read in frame from base 1.